Below are 9 T cell receptor beta chains sequenced from a single sample in a study of T cell repertoires in cytomegalovirus infection. MiXCR was run by TCRdb on the reads, yielding one entry per CDR3 protein. The data hold around 900,000 distinct CDR3 sequences, with approximately 33% observed a single time. No antigens are known for them. Sequences were derived from cultured CD8+ T cells from PBMCs, sampled from culture after CMV antigen stimulation. These receptor sequences come from a human donor in good health (CMV status not recorded). Some clones in this sample may be carry-over from other donors' samples.

The chain links TRBV4-1 to TRBJ2-3; D unclear. V lost 0 bases and J lost 0, with 13 bases in between. Germline loops: CDR1 MGHRA, CDR2 YSYEKL. The CDR3 runs 17 residues. Written as DNA, the CDR3 is TGCGCCAGCAGCCAAGAACGACGGGTGGGAAGCACAGATACGCAGTATTTT. Translated: CASSQERRVGSTDTQYF.

This clonotype was seen only a few times. The gene calls are TRBV7-9 and TRBJ2-1; D might be TRBD1 (5 bases). This CDR3 has 13 amino acids. The V gene's germline CDR1 is SEHNR and CDR2 FQNEAQ (reference sequence). Trimming stripped 7 bases from V and 5 bases from J, with 12 bases between. The DNA for the CDR3 is TGTGCCAGCAAGGAGACAGCGCACAATGAGCAGTTCTTC. Translation: CASKETAHNEQFF.

The chain recombines TRBV18 with TRBJ1-5, with 9 nucleotides matching TRBD1. With V trimmed by 5 bases and J by 8 bases, 10 bases remained unmatched. The CDR3 consists of 15 residues. CDR1 is KGHSH, CDR2 LQKENI, per germline. The DNA of the CDR3 is TGTGCCAGCTCATTCCGGGACAGGGAGGGGGAGCCCCAGCATTTT. Its protein is CASSFRDREGEPQHF.

This clonotype was detected a few times. V usage is TRBV19 and J usage is TRBJ2-1; D is undetermined. The CDR3 sequence is 13 residues long. Germline CDR1 reads LNHDA; CDR2 reads SQIVND (reference sequence). V was trimmed by 3 bases and J by 5 bases, leaving 8 bases between them. The chain's CDR3 is CASSIYSNNEQFF. The CDR3 DNA reads TGTGCCAGTAGTATCTACAGTAACAATGAGCAGTTCTTC.

This chain links TRBV7-3 with TRBJ2-3, with 8 bases aligning to TRBD2. The CDR3 length is 15 residues. Germline V gene sequence: CDR1 SGHTA, CDR2 FQGTGA. V lost 0 bases to trimming and J lost 5 bases; unmatched junction nucleotides: 4. The DNA for the CDR3 is TGTGCCAGCAGCTTAACCGGGGGGGCCATAGATACGCAGTATTTT. The encoded protein is CASSLTGGAIDTQYF.

This rearrangement joins TRBV6-5 to TRBJ1-2; D ambiguous. There are 13 residues in the CDR3. The V gene lost 7 bases and the J gene lost 4 bases, with 13 bases spanning the gap. The germline gives CDR1 MNHEY, CDR2 SVGAGI. The CDR3 DNA is TGTGCCAGCACCGCGGAAGCCTCCTATGGCTACACCTTC. Translation: CASTAEASYGYTF.

The V call is TRBV27, the J call TRBJ2-1; 8 positions agree with TRBD1. Trimming cost V 6 bases and J 4 bases; bases outside gene matches: 17. The germline V gene encodes CDR1 MNHEY and CDR2 SMNVEV (reference sequence). CDR3 length: 18 residues. The CDR3 DNA sequence: TGTGCCAGCAGAACTCGGGCCGGCAGGGGGCTTTGGTACAATGAGCAGTTCTTC. It encodes CASRTRAGRGLWYNEQFF.

This chain links TRBV29-1 with TRBJ2-7; 8 bases align to TRBD1. Trimming removed 1 base from V and 4 bases from J; junction bases left unmatched: 3. Germline V gene data show CDR1 as SQVTM and CDR2 as ANQGSEA. The CDR3 contains 13 residues. Here the CDR3 DNA reads TGCAGCGTTGAAGCCGACAGGGGATACGAGCAGTACTTC. Translation gives CSVEADRGYEQYF.

This chain connects TRBV6-2 or TRBV6-3 to TRBJ2-5; D unresolved. Trimming pared 5 bases from V and 4 bases from J, leaving 20 bases between. From germline, CDR1 is MNHEY and CDR2 SVGEGT. The length of the CDR3 is 16 residues. CDR3: CASSEGAGHGLETQYF. The CDR3, as DNA: TGTGCCAGCAGTGAAGGAGCCGGCCACGGGTTAGAGACCCAGTACTTC.